The rows below give T cell receptor beta chains drawn from one sample of a study of radiation and T cells in renal cell carcinoma. This table comes from immunoSEQ multiplex PCR, and its TCRdb copy is limited to in-frame clones, with some not included. The table lists 130,000 or so clones, about 88% of them singletons, with around 12% in the top ten. Sequenced material: blood, taken from a patient whose treatment included radiotherapy and nephrectomy. These receptors all stem from a woman aged 50 to 65 with renal cell carcinoma. The CDR3 runs from the conserved cysteine through the conserved F or W. The order of the fields is D gene, V gene, CDR3 protein. A D gene is named only where the DNA matches it firmly.

d_call: NA; v_call: TRBV30; cdr3_aa: CGTSGRQLLFDGYTF
d_call: NA; v_call: TRBV6-1; cdr3_aa: CASSETRRANYGYTF
d_call: TRBD1; v_call: TRBV10-3; cdr3_aa: CAISESGQGYQPQHF
d_call: NA; v_call: TRBV10-3; cdr3_aa: CAISGLAGTGNTIYF
d_call: NA; v_call: TRBV4-1; cdr3_aa: CASSQVSDLTYEQYF
d_call: TRBD1; v_call: TRBV5-6; cdr3_aa: CASSLGTGQSNQPQHF
d_call: NA; v_call: TRBV19; cdr3_aa: CASSRGQRIEQYF
d_call: TRBD1; v_call: TRBV4-1; cdr3_aa: CASSQEEDRTTGELFF
d_call: TRBD1; v_call: TRBV19; cdr3_aa: CASSTQGENYGYTF
d_call: NA; v_call: TRBV20-1; cdr3_aa: CSARTGAEAFF
d_call: TRBD2; v_call: TRBV13; cdr3_aa: CASSFSGGAHEQYF
d_call: NA; v_call: TRBV5-1; cdr3_aa: CASSLAADYGYTF
d_call: NA; v_call: TRBV10-1; cdr3_aa: CASSEGGMVEKLFF
d_call: NA; v_call: TRBV7-6; cdr3_aa: CASSLGRSGQIYEQYF
d_call: TRBD1; v_call: TRBV5-5; cdr3_aa: CASSLGTGQETQYF
d_call: TRBD2; v_call: TRBV13; cdr3_aa: CASSLPAGPYNEQFF
d_call: NA; v_call: TRBV19; cdr3_aa: CASGPRNTEAFF
d_call: NA; v_call: TRBV10-2; cdr3_aa: CASYSSYNSPLHF
d_call: NA; v_call: TRBV20-1; cdr3_aa: CSARFNTEAFF
d_call: TRBD1; v_call: TRBV4-2; cdr3_aa: CASSLTVGQGASNEKLFF
d_call: NA; v_call: TRBV30; cdr3_aa: CAWMVQGQTQYF
d_call: NA; v_call: TRBV6-1; cdr3_aa: CASSEVAFEGYTQYF
d_call: NA; v_call: TRBV5-1; cdr3_aa: CASSLRPAGGDTQYF
d_call: TRBD1; v_call: TRBV18; cdr3_aa: CASSPDRGPYEQYF
d_call: NA; v_call: TRBV29-1; cdr3_aa: CSASWGTDYGYTF
d_call: NA; v_call: TRBV11-1; cdr3_aa: CASRRPGSSYEQYF
d_call: TRBD2; v_call: TRBV11-2; cdr3_aa: CASSLDSGGASFF
d_call: NA; v_call: TRBV20-1; cdr3_aa: CSARTEETQYF
d_call: TRBD1; v_call: TRBV5-6; cdr3_aa: CASSLRETGAYNEQFF
d_call: TRBD2; v_call: TRBV6-1; cdr3_aa: CASSVGAGLQETQYF